The 7 T cell receptor beta chains below were found in one sample sequenced in a study of blood T cells in healthy people across ages. Using a J-beta primer mix together with a sample-barcoded 5' primer, a second PCR was run for 7 to 11 cycles. One entry per CDR3 protein, called by TCRdb with MiXCR from the 5' RACE reads. This table holds approximately 900,000 distinct CDR3 sequences, around 48% found once. Sequenced: blood. The receptors originated from a man aged 25 to 45 in good health.

The chain is built from TRBV6-2 or TRBV6-3 and TRBJ2-6; tentative D call: TRBD1 (6 bases). Germline CDR1 reads MNHEY; CDR2 reads SVGEGT. The CDR3 covers 17 residues. The V end was cut by 5 bases, the J end by 0 bases, with 14 bases between. CDR3 loop: CASSRDNSVSGANVLTF. As DNA, the CDR3 is TGTGCCAGCAGTCGGGACAACAGCGTCTCTGGGGCCAACGTCCTGACTTTC.

The V gene is TRBV20-1, the J gene TRBJ2-7; TRBD1 is a possible D gene (6 bases). Deletions cut 2 bases from V and 3 bases from J, with 11 bases between. The length of the CDR3 is 13 residues. CDR1 is DFQATT and CDR2 is SNEGSKA in the germline V gene (reference sequence). Here the CDR3 DNA reads TGCAGTGCTAGATCCGGACAGCTCTACGAGCAGTACTTC. Its translation: CSARSGQLYEQYF.

The rearrangement links TRBV7-2 to TRBJ2-1; D might be TRBD1 or TRBD2, each matching 6 bases. CDR3 length equals 15 residues. Looked up from germline, CDR1 is SGHTA and CDR2 is FQGNSA. V was trimmed by 6 bases and J by 3 bases, leaving 15 bases between them. Here the CDR3 reads CASSSTGASYNEQFF. In nucleotides, the CDR3 is TGTGCCAGCAGTTCTACGGGGGCTAGCTACAATGAGCAGTTCTTC.

The V gene is TRBV4-1, the J gene TRBJ2-7; no firm D call. Germline V gene sequence: CDR1 MGHRA, CDR2 YSYEKL. The CDR3 length is 16 residues. V lost 0 bases to trimming and J lost 3 bases, with 15 bases between them. The DNA for the CDR3 is TGCGCCAGCAGCCAAGAGAGAAAGGGATCTATCTACGAGCAGTACTTC. This encodes CASSQERKGSIYEQYF.

This clonotype appeared a few times. A much larger clone is a single base away; this may be a read error. J is TRBJ2-7 and V is TRBV7-9; maybe TRBD1 (5 bases). Trimming shortened V by 6 bases and J by 12 bases, and 18 bases separated the two germline ends. Germline V CDR1 and CDR2: SEHNR, FQNEAQ (reference sequence). The CDR3 loop spans 12 amino acids. The CDR3 loop is CASREPGSAAYF. DNA of the CDR3: TGTGCCAGCAGGGAACCAGGGTCCGCGGCGTACTTC.

This rearrangement joins TRBV7-9 to TRBJ1-1, with unresolved D. Germline lookup yields CDR1 SEHNR and CDR2 FQNEAQ (reference sequence). The V and J ends lost 5 bases and 7 bases respectively, with 14 bases between them. The CDR3 runs to 13 residues. In DNA form, the CDR3 reads TGTGCCAGCAGCCCCCGGGGTGTGGGTGAAGCTTTCTTT. This codes for CASSPRGVGEAFF.

In this sample, this clonotype turned up many times. V and J are TRBV11-2 and TRBJ2-3; D remains ambiguous. V gave up 5 bases and J gave up 5 bases, with 11 bases separating them. Germline CDR1 reads SGHAT; CDR2 reads FQNNGV. The CDR3 spans 13 residues. CDR3 DNA sequence: TGTGCCAGCAGCCTCCTCCGAGGAGATACGCAGTATTTT. It codes for CASSLLRGDTQYF.